At least ten counts were recorded for the clone carrying this T cell receptor beta chain. Its antigen is as yet unknown. The V and J ends lost 3 bases and 0 bases, in that order; junction bases with no gene match: 13. The germline CDR1 and CDR2 sequences are DFQATT and SNEGSKA (reference sequence). This CDR3 spans 19 amino acids. TCRdb processed the multiplex PCR reads anew with MiXCR; each CDR3 protein has one entry. The repertoire holds fewer than 200,000 distinct CDR3 sequences, with about 33% as singletons. The data originate from a study of breast tumors, draining lymph nodes, adjacent tissues. General study results and limits: Tumor and nontumor repertoires were significantly more similar in luminal-like than in basal-like breast cancer. Tumor TCR diversity was below lymph nodes but above nontumor tissue. The lymph node origin of tumor T cells was framed as consistent with a hypothesis, not demonstrated. Findings are consistent with lymph node origin and intratumoral expansion of most tumor T cells.

The lymph nodes were axillary draining lymph nodes from breast cancer patients. Sample: axillary lymph node tissue. This TCR came from a female donor with breast cancer. Some clones in this sample may be carry-over from other donors' samples. The genes are TRBV20-1 and TRBJ2-5; 13 nucleotides line up with TRBD2. CDR3 nucleotides: TGCAGTGCTAGCGGGGGGACTAGCGGGAAGGGGATCAACCAAGAGACCCAGTACTTC. Translation gives CSASGGTSGKGINQETQYF.